Listed here are 22 T cell receptor beta chains from one sample, sequenced in a study of cytomegalovirus exposure and HLA in healthy donors. The PCR was carried out with 60 Vbeta primers and 13 Jbeta primers. Clones were sequenced by immunoSEQ multiplex PCR, and TCRdb holds only the in-frame ones, with some missing. The sample data list about 160,000 clones. What was sequenced was PBMCs. These TCRs come from a man aged 30-40 years in good health and CMV-seronegative.

This rearrangement joins TRBV7-8 to TRBJ2-7; D not certain. This CDR3 comprises 15 residues. The germline CDR1 and CDR2 sequences are SGHVS and FQNEAQ. Trimming took 2 bases from V and 2 from J, leaving 13 bases between them. Written as DNA, the CDR3 is TGTGCCAGCAGCTTATATGGGCAGCTAACCTACGAGCAGTACTTC. It is translated as CASSLYGQLTYEQYF.

V is TRBV7-9 and J is TRBJ2-5; 9 positions match TRBD2. The J call could be wrong; TRBJ2-7 is a better fit for the DNA end. The germline gives CDR1 SEHNR, CDR2 FQNEAQ (reference sequence). The CDR3 runs 16 residues. The CDR3: CASSSLSGSSPYEQYF. The CDR3 coding sequence is TGTGCCAGCAGCTCTCTTAGCGGGAGTTCCCCCTACGAGCAGTACTTC.

The J gene is TRBJ2-2, the V gene TRBV5-4; 11 nucleotides agree with TRBD1. V dropped 5 bases and J dropped 5; count of bases not matched to a gene: 5. The CDR3 is made up of 15 amino acids. Germline V CDR1 and CDR2: SGHNT, YYREEE (reference sequence). This CDR3 is CASSFRDRGTGELFF. As DNA, the CDR3 is TGTGCCAGCAGTTTCCGGGACAGGGGGACCGGGGAGCTGTTTTTT.

The V and J genes are TRBV5-4 and TRBJ2-3; 7 bases are a match to TRBD1. The CDR3 contains 15 residues. V lost 0 bases, J lost 4 bases, and 5 bases stayed unmatched. The germline gives CDR1 SGHNT, CDR2 YYREEE (reference sequence). The CDR3 sequence: CASSLGAGGADTQYF. The CDR3 nucleotides are TGTGCCAGCAGCTTGGGGGCAGGGGGAGCAGATACGCAGTATTTT.

The V and J genes are TRBV10-3 and TRBJ1-1, with 8 positions matching TRBD1. The J segment lost 1 base and the V segment lost 11 bases, leaving 9 bases of the junction unmatched. The CDR3 extends over 14 amino acids. Germline V gives CDR1 ENHRY, CDR2 SYGVKD. CDR3 nucleotide sequence: TGTGCCGCCCAACCCCAGGGGGCGAACACTGAAGCTTTCTTT. Amino acids: CAAQPQGANTEAFF.

V usage is TRBV30 and J usage is TRBJ1-5; D not certain. Trimming pared 2 bases from V and 8 bases from J, leaving 19 bases between. The CDR3 extends over 15 amino acids. Germline values: CDR1 GTSNPN, CDR2 SVGIG (reference sequence). This CDR3 is CAWSPRNDLSEPQHF. Here the CDR3 DNA reads TGTGCCTGGAGTCCACGGAATGACTTGTCGGAGCCCCAGCATTTT.

This chain connects TRBV2 to TRBJ2-5, with a weak D call TRBD1 (6 bases). The DNA matches TRBJ2-7 better at its end, which makes the J call doubtful. This CDR3 region has 15 residues. Germline V lookup: CDR1 SNHLY, CDR2 FYNNEI. CDR3 amino acids: CASSGDTRGIYEQYF. DNA of the CDR3: TGTGCCAGCAGTGGGGACACAAGGGGTATCTACGAGCAGTACTTC.

The V gene is TRBV29-1, the J gene TRBJ2-5, with D possibly matching TRBD2 (5 bases). Germline V gene lookup returns CDR1 SQVTM and CDR2 ANQGSEA. This CDR3 has 12 residues. V was cut by 4 bases and J by 3 bases, with 9 bases left in between. In DNA form, the CDR3 reads TGCAGCGTTGTCCTAGCAGAAGAGACCCAGTACTTC. It specifies CSVVLAEETQYF.

The rearrangement joins TRBV19 to TRBJ2-3; D gene uncertain. This CDR3 has 11 residues. Trimming pared 8 bases from V and 4 bases from J, leaving 7 bases between. The V gene's germline CDR1 is LNHDA and CDR2 SQIVND (reference sequence). As DNA, the CDR3 is TGTGCCAGTCAATCCCCAGATACGCAGTATTTT. Residues: CASQSPDTQYF.

The J gene is TRBJ2-7, the V gene TRBV27; TRBD2 might be the D (5 bases). Trimming left V 6 bases short and J 0 bases short, with 12 bases between. The CDR3 length is 14 residues. Germline-derived CDR1 and CDR2 are MNHEY and SMNVEV (reference sequence). The CDR3 loop is CASSTGILSYEQYF. CDR3 DNA: TGTGCCAGCAGCACCGGGATACTCTCCTACGAGCAGTACTTC.

J is TRBJ2-1 and V is TRBV29-1, with D possibly TRBD2 on 6 matching bases. Germline assignment: CDR1 SQVTM and CDR2 ANQGSEA. The CDR3 covers 14 residues. Trimming pared 6 bases from V and 0 bases from J, leaving 12 bases between. The CDR3 DNA reads TGCAGCGTGACGTCCGGGGGCTCCTACAATGAGCAGTTCTTC. Translated: CSVTSGGSYNEQFF.

This chain uses TRBV7-6 with TRBJ2-5; tentatively, D is TRBD2 (7 bases). The CDR3 loop spans 18 amino acids. CDR1 and CDR2 (germline): SGHVS, FNYEAQ. Trimming shortened V by 3 bases and J by 5 bases, and 25 bases separated the two germline ends. The CDR3 region is CASSLGGLAGGRGETQYF. CDR3 coding DNA: TGTGCCAGCAGCTTGGGGGGGCTGGCCGGCGGGAGAGGGGAGACCCAGTACTTC.

The CDR3 sequence is CASSIPQGPGANVLTF. CDR3 in DNA: TGTGCCAGCAGCATCCCTCAGGGTCCTGGGGCCAACGTCCTGACTTTC. V is TRBV4-2 and J is TRBJ2-6; possible D gene TRBD1, 5 bases. The CDR3 is 16 residues long. V lost 5 bases and J lost 2, with 13 bases in between. CDR1 and CDR2 from the germline V gene are LGHNA and YNFKEQ.

J is TRBJ2-1 and V is TRBV6-5; TRBD2 matches 8 bases. This CDR3 spans 15 amino acids. V was clipped by 0 bases and J by 3 bases; unmatched bases: 1. CDR1 is MNHEY and CDR2 is SVGAGI in the germline V gene. CDR3 DNA sequence: TGTGCCAGCAGTTACTCAAGCGGGAGCTACAATGAGCAGTTCTTC. Encoded protein: CASSYSSGSYNEQFF.

This chain joins TRBV5-1 and TRBJ1-5, with a weak D call TRBD1 (5 bases). This CDR3 is built from 15 residues. Germline loops: CDR1 SGHRS, CDR2 YFSETQ. V was trimmed by 0 bases and J by 7 bases, leaving 14 bases between them. This CDR3 is CASSLDPSGGQPQHF. The CDR3 DNA reads as TGCGCCAGCAGCTTGGATCCTTCCGGGGGACAGCCCCAGCATTTT. Full variable domain (outside the CDR3, taken from reference TRBV5-1 and TRBJ1-5): KAGVTQTPRYLIKTRGQQVTLSCSPISGHRSVSWYQQTPGQGLQFLFEYFSETQRNKGNFPGRFSGRQFSNSRSEMNVSTLELGDSALYLCASSLDPSGGQPQHFGDGTRLSIL.

V is TRBV4-1 and J is TRBJ2-1; 7 bases line up with TRBD2. Losses at the gene ends were 3 bases for V and 10 bases for J; bases not matched to a gene: 9. This CDR3 comprises 14 residues. From germline, CDR1 is MGHRA and CDR2 YSYEKL. The DNA for the CDR3 is TGCGCCAGCAGCCATTACGGGAGGCCCTTGGAGCAGTTCTTC. Its protein product is CASSHYGRPLEQFF.

The chain is built from TRBV21-1 and TRBJ2-3; the tabulated D call, TRBD2, remains unverified against the DNA. TRBV21-1 is reported as a pseudogene. The CDR3 totals 14 residues. The CDR3 loop is CASSKGLAPDTQYF. The CDR3 bases are TGTGCCAGCAGCAAAGGACTAGCCCCAGATACGCAGTATTTT.

The chain combines TRBV6-5 with TRBJ2-7; possibly TRBD1 for D (7 bases). The CDR3 runs to 15 residues. V lost 0 bases to trimming and J lost 5 bases, with 14 bases between them. Germline V gene data show CDR1 as MNHEY and CDR2 as SVGAGI. The CDR3 nucleotides are TGTGCCAGCAGTTACTCGAAACAGGGGAGGCACGAGCAGTACTTC. Its translation: CASSYSKQGRHEQYF.

This sequence joins TRBV5-1 and TRBJ1-1; D gene uncertain. Trimming pared 2 bases from V and 6 bases from J, leaving 14 bases between. The germline V gene encodes CDR1 SGHRS and CDR2 YFSETQ. The CDR3 is 14 residues long. The CDR3 loop reads CASSFFSSRSEAFF. The CDR3 nucleotides read TGCGCCAGCAGCTTTTTTTCCAGTCGCTCTGAAGCTTTCTTT.

The J gene is TRBJ2-7, the V gene TRBV5-1, with TRBD2 matching 8 bases. CDR1 is SGHRS and CDR2 is YFSETQ in the germline V gene. CDR3 length equals 14 residues. Losses at the gene ends were 3 bases for V and 1 base for J; bases not matched to a gene: 3. The chain's CDR3 is CASSSLAASYEQYF. DNA for the CDR3: TGCGCCAGCAGCTCACTAGCGGCGTCCTACGAGCAGTACTTC.

V usage is TRBV11-3 and J usage is TRBJ2-1, with 8 bases identical to TRBD2. J was trimmed by 10 bases and V by 2 bases; bases with no gene match: 10. The CDR3 extends over 15 amino acids. Looked up from germline, CDR1 is SGHNT and CDR2 is YENEEA. In DNA form, the CDR3 reads TGTGCCAGCAGCTTAAGCCAAGCGGGAGACAGGGAGCAGTTCTTC. It is translated as CASSLSQAGDREQFF.

V and J are TRBV4-2 and TRBJ1-4; D gene ambiguous. In germline, CDR1 is LGHNA, CDR2 YNFKEQ. The CDR3 totals 16 residues. Trimming took off 0 bases at V and 5 bases at J, with 13 bases between the two ends. CDR3 coding DNA: TGTGCCAGCAGCCAAGACCGAGGGTGGGGAAATGAAAAACTGTTTTTT. Its protein product is CASSQDRGWGNEKLFF.